This is a list of T cell receptor beta chains from one sample in a study of T cell responses to AZD1222 COVID-19 vaccine. Method: immunoSEQ multiplex PCR; TCRdb's copy keeps in-frame clones and lacks some. This sample carries about 46,000 clones, about 87% of them seen once, and the ten largest clones take approximately 1.2%. The sample here was peripheral blood, taken 28 days after the second AZD1222 dose. The source of these receptors is an adult who received the AZD1222 COVID-19 vaccine. Each CDR3 is given with its conserved first and last residue. The order of the fields is V gene, clone size, J gene, CDR3 protein. Not every row has a clone size; where given, it reads once, few, many or a size class.

v_gene: TRBV28; abundance: -; j_gene: TRBJ1-2; CDR3aa: CASSLSNLGDGGYTF
v_gene: TRBV29-1; abundance: -; j_gene: TRBJ1-2; CDR3aa: CSVEGVRRSMDYGYTF
v_gene: TRBV19; abundance: -; j_gene: TRBJ1-5; CDR3aa: CASSMAGRSNQPQHF
v_gene: TRBV6-1; abundance: -; j_gene: TRBJ2-7; CDR3aa: CASSEETGGVVWSYEQYF
v_gene: TRBV7-8; abundance: -; j_gene: TRBJ1-1; CDR3aa: CASSFRGFTEAFF
v_gene: TRBV12-3/TRBV12-4; abundance: -; j_gene: TRBJ2-4; CDR3aa: CASSYGSHIQYF
v_gene: TRBV24-1; abundance: -; j_gene: TRBJ1-2; CDR3aa: CATSDRDRQIGGYTF
v_gene: TRBV28; abundance: -; j_gene: TRBJ2-7; CDR3aa: CASSPPGTVKSDF
v_gene: TRBV19; abundance: -; j_gene: TRBJ1-4; CDR3aa: CASSIVLLEGESKKLFF
v_gene: TRBV7-2; abundance: -; j_gene: TRBJ2-1; CDR3aa: CASSFTGEWFF
v_gene: TRBV12-3/TRBV12-4; abundance: -; j_gene: TRBJ1-2; CDR3aa: CASSGGYGYTF
v_gene: TRBV6-5; abundance: -; j_gene: TRBJ1-2; CDR3aa: CASSSGRLYGYTF
v_gene: TRBV28; abundance: few; j_gene: TRBJ2-2; CDR3aa: CASDRRGGAFTGELFF
v_gene: TRBV19; abundance: -; j_gene: TRBJ2-5; CDR3aa: CASSMDSQETQYF
v_gene: TRBV7-2; abundance: -; j_gene: TRBJ1-1; CDR3aa: CASSLKGQGAIEAFF
v_gene: TRBV24-1; abundance: -; j_gene: TRBJ2-5; CDR3aa: CATRGRGQETQYF
v_gene: TRBV7-2; abundance: -; j_gene: TRBJ2-7; CDR3aa: CASSFRDSYEQYF
v_gene: TRBV10-3; abundance: -; j_gene: TRBJ1-5; CDR3aa: CAIKDREGQPQHF
v_gene: TRBV5-1; abundance: few; j_gene: TRBJ1-1; CDR3aa: CASSVGRDRGPLNTEAFF
v_gene: TRBV20-1; abundance: -; j_gene: TRBJ1-1; CDR3aa: CSARGNTEAFF
v_gene: TRBV7-9; abundance: -; j_gene: TRBJ1-2; CDR3aa: CASSPRDYGYTF
v_gene: TRBV9; abundance: -; j_gene: TRBJ1-3; CDR3aa: CASSVGGFGNTIYF
v_gene: TRBV3-1/TRBV3-2; abundance: -; j_gene: TRBJ2-4; CDR3aa: CASSPSLAKNIQYF
v_gene: TRBV18; abundance: once; j_gene: TRBJ2-5; CDR3aa: CASSPVGRETQYF
v_gene: TRBV5-1; abundance: -; j_gene: TRBJ2-1; CDR3aa: CASSPEWGTSGRAEQFF
v_gene: TRBV30; abundance: -; j_gene: TRBJ1-2; CDR3aa: CAWSQSPRTGVYGYTF
v_gene: TRBV15; abundance: once; j_gene: TRBJ2-5; CDR3aa: CATRTSGRTETQYF
v_gene: TRBV4-1; abundance: once; j_gene: TRBJ1-6; CDR3aa: CASSQSPDSPLHF
v_gene: TRBV19; abundance: -; j_gene: TRBJ2-2; CDR3aa: CASSIGGRVLAGELFF